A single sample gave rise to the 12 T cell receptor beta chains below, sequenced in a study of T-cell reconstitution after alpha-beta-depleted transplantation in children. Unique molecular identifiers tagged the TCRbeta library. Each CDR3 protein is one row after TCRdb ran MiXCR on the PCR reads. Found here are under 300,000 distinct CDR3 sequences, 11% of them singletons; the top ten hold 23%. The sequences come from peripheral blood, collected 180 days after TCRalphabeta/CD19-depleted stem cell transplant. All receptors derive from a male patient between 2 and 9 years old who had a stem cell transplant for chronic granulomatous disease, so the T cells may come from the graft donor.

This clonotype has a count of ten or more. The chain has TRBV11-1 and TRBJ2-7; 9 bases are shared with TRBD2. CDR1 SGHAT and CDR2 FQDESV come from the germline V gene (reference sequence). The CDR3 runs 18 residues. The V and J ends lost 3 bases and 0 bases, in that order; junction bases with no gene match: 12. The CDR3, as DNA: TGTGCCAGCAGCTTTGGGGTTAAGGCGACTAGCGGCTCCTACGAGCAGTACTTC. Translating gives CASSFGVKATSGSYEQYF.

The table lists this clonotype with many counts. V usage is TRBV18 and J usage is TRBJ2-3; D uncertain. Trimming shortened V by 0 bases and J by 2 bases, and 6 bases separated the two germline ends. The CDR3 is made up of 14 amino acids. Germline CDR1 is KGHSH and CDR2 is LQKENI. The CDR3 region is CASSPPAVTDTQYF. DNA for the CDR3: TGTGCCAGCTCACCACCCGCGGTCACAGATACGCAGTATTTT.

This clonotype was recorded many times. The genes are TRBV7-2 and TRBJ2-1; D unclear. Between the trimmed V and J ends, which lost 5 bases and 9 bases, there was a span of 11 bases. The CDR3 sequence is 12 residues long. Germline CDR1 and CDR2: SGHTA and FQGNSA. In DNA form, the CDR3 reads TGTGCCAGCAGCCCAGGTTTGGGTGAGCAGTTCTTC. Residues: CASSPGLGEQFF.

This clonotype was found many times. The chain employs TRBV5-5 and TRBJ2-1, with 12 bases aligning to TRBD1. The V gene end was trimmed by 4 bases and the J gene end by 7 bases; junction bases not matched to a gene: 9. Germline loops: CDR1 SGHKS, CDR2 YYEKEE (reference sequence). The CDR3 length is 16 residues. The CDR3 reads CASSRTWDRGRNEQFF. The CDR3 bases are TGTGCCAGCAGCAGAACCTGGGACAGGGGGCGAAATGAGCAGTTCTTC.

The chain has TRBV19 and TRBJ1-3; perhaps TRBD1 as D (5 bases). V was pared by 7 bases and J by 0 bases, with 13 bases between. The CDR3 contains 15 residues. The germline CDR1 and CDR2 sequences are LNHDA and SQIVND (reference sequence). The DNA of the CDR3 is TGTGCCAGTAAGAGGGACGGAAGCTCTGGAAACACCATATATTTT. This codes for CASKRDGSSGNTIYF.

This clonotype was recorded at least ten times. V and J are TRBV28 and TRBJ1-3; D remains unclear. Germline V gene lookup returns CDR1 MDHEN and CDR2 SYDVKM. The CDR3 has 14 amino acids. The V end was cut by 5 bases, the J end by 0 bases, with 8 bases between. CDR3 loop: CASSPQISGNTIYF. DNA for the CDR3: TGTGCCAGCAGTCCTCAGATCTCTGGAAACACCATATATTTT.

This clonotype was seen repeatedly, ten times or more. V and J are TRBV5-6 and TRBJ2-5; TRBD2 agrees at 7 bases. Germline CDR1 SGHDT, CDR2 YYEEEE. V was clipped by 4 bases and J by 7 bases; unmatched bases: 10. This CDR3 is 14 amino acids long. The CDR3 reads CASSPPWGRGTQYF. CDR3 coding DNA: TGTGCCAGCAGCCCCCCTTGGGGGAGGGGGACCCAGTACTTC.

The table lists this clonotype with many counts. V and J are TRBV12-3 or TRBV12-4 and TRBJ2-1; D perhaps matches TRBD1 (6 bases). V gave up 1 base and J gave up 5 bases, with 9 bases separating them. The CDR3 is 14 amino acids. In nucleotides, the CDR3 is TGTGCCAGCAGTTTAGGGACAGCGAACAATGAGCAGTTCTTC. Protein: CASSLGTANNEQFF.

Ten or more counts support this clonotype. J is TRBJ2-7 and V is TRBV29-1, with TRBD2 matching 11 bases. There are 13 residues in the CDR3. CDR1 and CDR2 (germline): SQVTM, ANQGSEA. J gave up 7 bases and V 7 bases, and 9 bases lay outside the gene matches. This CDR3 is CSAVRLAGGEQYF. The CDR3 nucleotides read TGCAGCGCCGTCCGGCTAGCGGGAGGAGAGCAGTACTTC.

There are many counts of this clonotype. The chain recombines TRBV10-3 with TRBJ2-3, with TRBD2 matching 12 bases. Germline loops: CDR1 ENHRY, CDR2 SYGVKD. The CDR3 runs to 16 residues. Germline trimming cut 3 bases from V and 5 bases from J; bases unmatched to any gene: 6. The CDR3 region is CAISDSSGRAIDTQYF. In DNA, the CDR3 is TGTGCCATCAGTGACTCTAGCGGGAGGGCAATAGATACGCAGTATTTT.

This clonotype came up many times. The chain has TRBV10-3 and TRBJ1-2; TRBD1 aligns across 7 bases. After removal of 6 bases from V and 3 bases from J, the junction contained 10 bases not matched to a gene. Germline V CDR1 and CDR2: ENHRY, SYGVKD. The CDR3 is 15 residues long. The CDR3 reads CAISDRVLEDYGYTF. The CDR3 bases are TGTGCCATCAGCGACAGGGTCCTGGAAGACTATGGCTACACCTTC.

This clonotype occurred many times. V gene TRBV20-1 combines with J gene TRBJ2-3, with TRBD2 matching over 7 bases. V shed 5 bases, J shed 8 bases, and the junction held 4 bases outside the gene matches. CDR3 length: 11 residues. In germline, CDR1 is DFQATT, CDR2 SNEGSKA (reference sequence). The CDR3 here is CSAPSSGTQYF. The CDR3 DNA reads TGCAGTGCTCCCTCTAGCGGTACGCAGTATTTT.